This entry lists 16 T cell receptor beta chains sequenced from one sample in a study of cytomegalovirus exposure and HLA in healthy donors. The study ran its PCR with 60 Vbeta and 13 Jbeta primers. Measured with immunoSEQ multiplex PCR; TCRdb has only the in-frame clones, and not every one. The repertoire holds 180,000 or so clones, with over 60% as singletons. The sample was PBMCs. Source of these receptors: a man aged 18-30 years in good health and CMV-seronegative.

The gene calls are TRBV7-8 and TRBJ2-7; weak D call: TRBD2 (7 bases). The CDR3 loop spans 18 amino acids. The V gene lost 0 bases and the J gene lost 7 bases, with 25 bases spanning the gap. CDR1 and CDR2 from the germline V gene are SGHVS and FQNEAQ. The CDR3 protein is CASSLAPWDLAGAGEQYF. The CDR3 nucleotides are TGTGCCAGCAGCTTAGCCCCCTGGGATTTGGCGGGGGCGGGTGAGCAGTACTTC.

This clone was seen only a few times. The gene calls are TRBV7-7 and TRBJ2-1, with no clear D. CDR3 size: 11 residues. Per germline, CDR1 SSHAT and CDR2 FNYEAQ (reference sequence). The CDR3 loop reads CASRLGNEQFF. The CDR3 nucleotides are TGTGCTAGCCGACTTGGCAATGAGCAGTTCTTC.

The chain carries TRBV7-3 and TRBJ2-3; 8 nucleotides match TRBD2. The CDR3 consists of 15 residues. Germline CDR1 SGHTA, CDR2 FQGTGA. The trim removed 6 bases at V and 3 bases at J, leaving 8 bases unmatched. In DNA form, the CDR3 reads TGTGCCAGCAGTCCTCGGGGGGGAGGGACAGATACGCAGTATTTT. Its translation: CASSPRGGGTDTQYF.

This sequence joins TRBV28 and TRBJ1-3, with D maybe TRBD1 (5 bases). This CDR3 is built from 16 residues. CDR1 MDHEN and CDR2 SYDVKM come from the germline V gene. Trimming removed 6 bases at V and 0 bases at J, with 15 bases between. The CDR3 coding sequence is TGTGCCAGCAGCTTGGGAGGGGTGGTCTCTGGAAACACCATATATTTT. Amino acids: CASSLGGVVSGNTIYF.

J is TRBJ1-1 and V is TRBV29-1; D possibly corresponds to TRBD1 (5 bases). Trimming took 3 bases from V and 4 from J, leaving 9 bases between them. The CDR3 sequence is 12 residues long. Looked up from germline, CDR1 is SQVTM and CDR2 is ANQGSEA. The CDR3 loop reads CSVERQGTEAFF. The CDR3 nucleotides read TGCAGCGTTGAGCGGCAGGGCACTGAAGCTTTCTTT.

The gene calls are TRBV9 and TRBJ1-2, with TRBD1 matching 7 bases. CDR3 size: 16 residues. V shed 4 bases and J 2 bases; nucleotides not matched to a gene: 11. Germline CDR1 is SGDLS and CDR2 is YYNGEE. CDR3 protein: CASSSRADRANYGYTF. The CDR3 region has the DNA TGTGCCAGCAGCTCGAGGGCTGACAGGGCGAACTATGGCTACACCTTC. Full variable domain (remainder filled in from reference TRBV9 and TRBJ1-2): DSGVTQTPKHLITATGQRVTLRCSPRSGDLSVYWYQQSLDQGLQFLIQYYNGEERAKGNILERFSAQQFPDLHSELNLSSLELGDSALYFCASSSRADRANYGYTFGSGTRLTVV.

The rearrangement links TRBV4-2 to TRBJ2-7; 10 bases fit TRBD2. Germline-derived CDR1 and CDR2 are LGHNA and YNFKEQ. The V and J ends lost 0 bases and 5 bases, in that order; junction bases with no gene match: 10. The CDR3 has 17 residues. The CDR3 nucleotides are TGTGCCAGCAGCCAAGATCAGGCTAGCGGGAGTAGGAACGAGCAGTACTTC. Its translation is CASSQDQASGSRNEQYF.

V usage is TRBV4-2 and J usage is TRBJ2-1; the match to TRBD2 covers 7 bases. The CDR3 has 14 amino acids. The V gene end was trimmed by 1 base and the J gene end by 10 bases; junction bases not matched to a gene: 7. Germline V gene sequence: CDR1 LGHNA, CDR2 YNFKEQ. In nucleotides, the CDR3 is TGTGCCAGCAGCCAAGCCCAGAGCGGGGTGGAGCAGTTCTTC. Translating it yields CASSQAQSGVEQFF.

V gene TRBV7-9 combines with J gene TRBJ1-1, with D possibly TRBD1 on 5 matching bases. Looked up from germline, CDR1 is SEHNR and CDR2 is FQNEAQ (reference sequence). The V gene lost 6 bases and the J gene lost 4 bases, with 12 bases spanning the gap. This CDR3 region has 13 residues. The CDR3 sequence is CASSFRGGTEAFF. The CDR3 coding sequence is TGTGCCAGCAGTTTTCGGGGGGGCACTGAAGCTTTCTTT.

About this clone: A read error may produce the germline difference seen at one junction end. The V call is TRBV7-9, the J call TRBJ2-7; unclear D gene. The germline gives CDR1 SEHNR, CDR2 FQNEAQ (reference sequence). The CDR3 length is 14 residues. The CDR3 DNA reads TGTGCCGGCAGCTTATCTGGCACCCACTACGAGCAGTACTTC. Amino acids: CAGSLSGTHYEQYF.

V usage is TRBV9 and J usage is TRBJ2-2; 8 nucleotides agree with TRBD2. Germline assignment: CDR1 SGDLS and CDR2 YYNGEE. The CDR3 runs 17 residues. With V trimmed by 0 bases and J by 2 bases, 6 bases remained unmatched. This CDR3 reads CASSVADSGANTGELFF. The CDR3 DNA reads as TGTGCCAGCAGCGTAGCTGATAGCGGGGCCAACACCGGGGAGCTGTTTTTT.

This clone has only a few counts. V usage is TRBV29-1 and J usage is TRBJ2-1, with D tentatively TRBD1 (5 bases). Germline V gene lookup returns CDR1 SQVTM and CDR2 ANQGSEA. Trimming left V 2 bases short and J 8 bases short, with 10 bases between. The CDR3 covers 12 residues. The CDR3 DNA follows: TGCAGCGTTGAACCTAACAGGTATGAGCAGTTCTTC. It specifies CSVEPNRYEQFF.

The CDR3 coding sequence is TGTGCCAGCAGGGAATCCGGGACAGGGGAGAGTTTGGCTAATGAAAAACTGTTTTTT. It yields the protein CASRESGTGESLANEKLFF. The chain is built from TRBV5-6 and TRBJ1-4; 10 bases agree with TRBD1. The V gene end was trimmed by 5 bases and the J gene end by 3 bases; junction bases not matched to a gene: 16. This CDR3 contains 19 residues. Per germline, CDR1 SGHDT and CDR2 YYEEEE.

The chain combines TRBV28 with TRBJ2-7; 8 bases line up with TRBD1. This CDR3 spans 13 amino acids. The germline V gene has CDR1 MDHEN and CDR2 SYDVKM. V shed 3 bases and J 7 bases; nucleotides not matched to a gene: 5. DNA of the CDR3: TGTGCCAGCAGTTTCCAGGGGGCGGAGGAGCAGTACTTC. Translated, it gives CASSFQGAEEQYF. Full variable domain (missing parts from reference TRBV28 and TRBJ2-7): DVKVTQSSRYLVKRTGEKVFLECVQDMDHENMFWYRQDPGLGLRLIYFSYDVKMKEKGDIPEGYSVSREKKERFSLILESASTNQTSMYLCASSFQGAEEQYFGPGTRLTVT.

About this clone: Other DNA sequences in the sample encode the same CDR3. The chain is built from TRBV28 and TRBJ1-4; D may be TRBD1 (5 bases). From germline, CDR1 is MDHEN and CDR2 SYDVKM. Trimming took off 5 bases at V and 8 bases at J, with 18 bases between the two ends. The CDR3 spans 15 residues. The CDR3 coding sequence is TGTGCCAGCAGTCCGGCGGCAGGGCAGGAGGAAAAACTGTTTTTT. Its protein product is CASSPAAGQEEKLFF.

This clone was seen a handful of times. DNA for the CDR3: TGTGCCAGCAGCGATGGTGGGAACGGGACTTTCTTT. Protein: CASSDGGNGTFF. The rearrangement links TRBV9 to TRBJ1-1; no reliable D call. This CDR3 has 12 amino acids. Trimming took 3 bases from V and 12 from J, leaving 15 bases between them. Germline lookup yields CDR1 SGDLS and CDR2 YYNGEE.